Shown below are 22 T cell receptor beta chains from a single sample sequenced in a study of blood T cell repertoires in COVID-19. Using immunoSEQ multiplex PCR, the repertoire was profiled, and TCRdb retains in-frame clones only, with some absent. The data contain about 180,000 clones, 65% to 90% of them singletons. Sequenced sample: peripheral blood. The receptors stem from a man aged 50-59 years with active or convalescent COVID-19.

The gene calls are TRBV13 and TRBJ2-7, with 12 bases fitting TRBD2. The CDR3 spans 16 residues. With 5 bases clipped from V and 4 bases from J, the junction kept 9 bases outside the gene matches. In germline, CDR1 is PRHDT, CDR2 FYEKMQ (reference sequence). The CDR3 sequence is CASSQFLTSGRYEQYF. The DNA for the CDR3 is TGTGCCAGCAGCCAGTTTCTAACTAGCGGGAGGTACGAGCAGTACTTC.

The chain uses TRBV3-1 (or the pseudogene TRBV3-2) and TRBJ1-2; D is uncertain. Trimming took 0 bases from V and 8 from J, leaving 10 bases between them. The CDR3 length is 13 residues. The germline CDR1 and CDR2 sequences are LGHDT and YNNKEL (reference sequence). CDR3 nucleotides: TGTGCCAGCAGCCAAGATGGGAGTTCGGGCTACACCTTC. Residues: CASSQDGSSGYTF.

V is TRBV10-2 and J is TRBJ1-6; unclear D gene. From germline, CDR1 is WSHSY and CDR2 SAAADI. This CDR3 contains 13 residues. V was shortened by 6 bases and J by 3 bases, with 6 bases between the two germline ends. CDR3 sequence (DNA): TGCGCCAGCAGCGCACTCTATAATTCACCCCTCCACTTT. The encoded protein is CASSALYNSPLHF.

The V gene is TRBV5-4, the J gene TRBJ1-1; 9 bases are a match to TRBD1. The V and J ends lost 0 bases and 1 base, in that order; junction bases with no gene match: 4. This CDR3 has 16 amino acids. From germline, CDR1 is SGHNT and CDR2 YYREEE (reference sequence). The CDR3 region has the DNA TGTGCCAGCAGCTTGGACAGGGGGCTTACGAACACTGAAGCTTTCTTT. Residues: CASSLDRGLTNTEAFF.

This rearrangement joins TRBV3-1 (or the pseudogene TRBV3-2) to TRBJ1-5; 7 bases fit TRBD1. The CDR3 consists of 17 residues. J was trimmed by 0 bases and V by 2 bases; bases with no gene match: 7. CDR1 and CDR2 from the germline V gene are LGHDT and YNNKEL (reference sequence). CDR3 DNA sequence: TGTGCCAGCAGCCAACAACAGGGGCTCAATAGCAATCAGCCCCAGCATTTT. Protein product: CASSQQQGLNSNQPQHF.

The V gene is TRBV6-5, the J gene TRBJ2-1; 9 nucleotides match TRBD1. V lost 6 bases to trimming and J lost 8 bases; unmatched junction nucleotides: 11. The V gene's germline CDR1 is MNHEY and CDR2 SVGAGI. The CDR3 is 15 amino acids. Written as DNA, the CDR3 is TGTGCCAGCAGGACCCGGGACAGGGTTAGTTATGAGCAGTTCTTC. This translates into CASRTRDRVSYEQFF.

V is TRBV5-4 and J is TRBJ1-2, with D possibly being TRBD1 (5 bases). The CDR3 covers 14 residues. Trimming removed 2 bases at V and 10 bases at J, with 18 bases between. Per the germline V gene, CDR1 is SGHNT and CDR2 is YYREEE (reference sequence). CDR3 sequence: CASSLWGREVAYTF. The CDR3 DNA sequence: TGTGCCAGCAGCTTATGGGGCAGGGAAGTCGCCTACACCTTC.

The rearrangement joins TRBV28 to TRBJ2-5, with 11 bases identical to TRBD2. V was pared by 6 bases and J by 6 bases, with 9 bases of the junction left unmatched. The CDR3 runs 15 residues. The germline V gene encodes CDR1 MDHEN and CDR2 SYDVKM. CDR3: CASRLSGGGRKTQYF. As DNA, the CDR3 is TGTGCCAGCAGACTTAGCGGGGGGGGCCGGAAGACCCAGTACTTC.

The chain has TRBV19 and TRBJ2-4; TRBD1 matches 7 bases. Per the germline V gene, CDR1 is LNHDA and CDR2 is SQIVND (reference sequence). V shed 6 bases, J shed 9 bases, and the junction held 8 bases outside the gene matches. The CDR3 length is 13 residues. The CDR3 bases are TGTGCCAGTAGCGAAGGGGGCTCGGGCATTCAGTACTTC. Its translation is CASSEGGSGIQYF.

The chain couples TRBV13 to TRBJ1-1, with a tentative D call TRBD1 (5 bases). Looked up from germline, CDR1 is PRHDT and CDR2 is FYEKMQ (reference sequence). This CDR3 contains 13 residues. Trimming took 3 bases from V and 6 from J, leaving 11 bases between them. Here the CDR3 DNA reads TGTGCCAGCAGCTTTGCCTCGGGGGCTGAAGCTTTCTTT. It codes for CASSFASGAEAFF.

This chain uses TRBV7-2 with TRBJ2-7, with 10 bases that match TRBD1. The trim removed 1 base at V and 9 bases at J, leaving 15 bases unmatched. Germline V CDR1 and CDR2: SGHTA, FQGNSA. The length of the CDR3 is 17 residues. The CDR3 DNA follows: TGTGCCAGCAGCTTAGATCTCGCCGCCGGGACAGGGGCCGGGCAGTACTTC. It is translated as CASSLDLAAGTGAGQYF.

The chain combines TRBV21-1 with TRBJ2-7; TRBD1, the D gene given by the table, was not confirmed from the DNA. TRBV21-1 counts as a pseudogene. The CDR3 totals 18 residues. The DNA for the CDR3 is TGTGCCAGCAGCAAGGGGACAGACTTTTGTAGAGACTCCTACGAGCAGTACTTC. Translated: CASSKGTDFCRDSYEQYF.

The rearrangement links TRBV7-2 to TRBJ2-7; tentatively, D is TRBD2 (7 bases). V dropped 5 bases and J dropped 0 bases, with 14 bases sitting between them. Germline loops: CDR1 SGHTA, CDR2 FQGNSA. The CDR3 has 15 amino acids. CDR3 protein: CASSNGGHSSYEQYF. The CDR3 nucleotides read TGTGCCAGCAGCAACGGGGGGCATAGCTCCTACGAGCAGTACTTC.

This clone came up once. This rearrangement joins TRBV7-2 to TRBJ1-5, with a weak D call TRBD1 (6 bases). This CDR3 has 16 residues. CDR1 and CDR2 from the germline V gene are SGHTA and FQGNSA. The V and J ends lost 5 bases and 0 bases respectively, with 14 bases between them. The CDR3 spells CASSPQDRNSNQPQHF. The CDR3 region has the DNA TGTGCCAGCAGCCCCCAGGACAGAAATAGCAATCAGCCCCAGCATTTT. The whole variable domain, filled in from reference TRBV7-2 and TRBJ1-5, reads GAGVSQSPSNKVTEKGKDVELRCDPISGHTALYWYRQSLGQGLEFLIYFQGNSAPDKSGLPSDRFSAERTGGSVSTLTIQRTQQEDSAVYLCASSPQDRNSNQPQHFGDGTRLSIL.

The chain is built from TRBV5-6 and TRBJ2-1; D is uncertain. This CDR3 is built from 13 residues. CDR1 SGHDT and CDR2 YYEEEE come from the germline V gene. The germline V and J ends were trimmed by 1 base and 9 bases, with 11 bases remaining between them. In DNA, the CDR3 is TGTGCCAGCAGCTTGATGTCTCCTTCTGAGCAGTTCTTC. Protein sequence: CASSLMSPSEQFF.

The sample holds one count of this clone. The chain is built from TRBV15 and TRBJ2-5; 15 bases align to TRBD2. The V segment lost 5 bases and the J segment 4 bases; nucleotides outside the gene matches: 2. Germline CDR1 and CDR2: LNHNV and YYDKDF (reference sequence). The length of the CDR3 is 15 residues. The CDR3 sequence: CATSVGLAGGETQYF. In DNA form, the CDR3 reads TGTGCCACCAGCGTGGGACTAGCGGGAGGAGAGACCCAGTACTTC.

This rearrangement joins TRBV18 to TRBJ2-1; 12 bases match TRBD1. Germline V gene sequence: CDR1 KGHSH, CDR2 LQKENI. The CDR3 spans 17 residues. Germline trimming cut 2 bases from V and 9 bases from J; bases unmatched to any gene: 11. The CDR3 DNA follows: TGTGCCAGCTCACCAATCGCCCCGGGACAGGGGGCCGGTGAGCAGTTCTTC. Translated: CASSPIAPGQGAGEQFF.

This sequence joins TRBV5-6 and TRBJ2-2, with a possible D match to TRBD1 (5 bases). V lost 0 bases and J 5 bases, leaving 14 bases between the germline ends. This CDR3 is built from 16 residues. The germline CDR1 and CDR2 sequences are SGHDT and YYEEEE. CDR3 sequence (DNA): TGTGCCAGCAGCTTGGTGTGGGGCGCGTGGACCGGGGAGCTGTTTTTT. It translates to CASSLVWGAWTGELFF.

The J gene is TRBJ1-1, the V gene TRBV5-1; TRBD1 might be the D (6 bases). This CDR3 is built from 14 residues. The germline CDR1 and CDR2 sequences are SGHRS and YFSETQ. V lost 7 bases to trimming and J lost 1 base, with 14 bases between them. The CDR3 region is CASRPQGSNTEAFF. DNA for the CDR3: TGCGCCAGCCGACCACAGGGTTCGAACACTGAAGCTTTCTTT.

The gene calls are TRBV28 and TRBJ1-6; 7 bases align to TRBD1. The ends lost 11 bases at V and 8 bases at J; junction bases unmatched: 18. The CDR3 sequence is 16 residues long. Germline loops: CDR1 MDHEN, CDR2 SYDVKM. The CDR3 bases are TGTGCCTCCACACCCCACGGGAAGGGGGCTTATTCACCCCTCCACTTT. It encodes CASTPHGKGAYSPLHF.

The V gene is TRBV10-3, the J gene TRBJ1-1; D may be TRBD1 (5 bases). Trimming removed 10 bases from V and 2 bases from J, with 11 bases in between. CDR1 and CDR2 (germline): ENHRY, SYGVKD. The CDR3 spans 12 residues. The CDR3 coding sequence is TGTGCCAGCACCACAGGTAACACTGAAGCTTTCTTT. Translation: CASTTGNTEAFF.

The chain employs TRBV18 and TRBJ2-1, with TRBD2 identical over 14 bases. CDR3 length: 19 residues. V was pared by 0 bases and J by 7 bases, with 11 bases of the junction left unmatched. From germline, CDR1 is KGHSH and CDR2 LQKENI. The CDR3 DNA follows: TGTGCCAGCTCACCACCGGTTGGAGGGACTAGCGGGAGTAGGAATGAGCAGTTCTTC. This translates into CASSPPVGGTSGSRNEQFF.